A single sample is the source of the 7 T cell receptor beta chains below, sequenced in a study of glioma-infiltrating T cells. The iRepertoire nested amplicon-rescue multiplex PCR amplified TCR alpha and beta CDR3s from RNA. TCRdb re-called the multiplex PCR reads through MiXCR, storing one row per CDR3 protein. The sample contains about 22,000 distinct CDR3 sequences, around 23% of which appear only once. Sequenced: glioma tissue, nonneoplastic brain tissue, or PBMCs (not recorded which). The receptors were sampled from a human donor with low-grade glioma or glioblastoma, undergoing nonglioma brain surgery, or in good health (not recorded which).

This clonotype was observed at least ten times. The V and J genes are TRBV7-2 and TRBJ2-5; D not resolved. V gave up 2 bases and J gave up 5 bases, with 12 bases separating them. Germline V gives CDR1 SGHTA, CDR2 FQGNSA. The CDR3 length is 14 residues. CDR3 in amino acids: CASSLRIGPETQYF. As DNA, the CDR3 is TGTGCCAGCAGCTTAAGAATCGGTCCGGAGACCCAGTACTTC. Using reference TRBV7-2 and TRBJ2-5 for the parts outside the CDR3, the full variable domain is GAGVSQSPSNKVTEKGKDVELRCDPISGHTALYWYRQSLGQGLEFLIYFQGNSAPDKSGLPSDRFSAERTGGSVSTLTIQRTQQEDSAVYLCASSLRIGPETQYFGPGTRLLVL.

As concerns this clonotype: The junction differs from germline at one of its ends, possibly a read error. CDR3 residues: CTSSQGRNYGYTF. CDR3 coding DNA: TGTACCAGCAGCCAAGGCAGAAACTATGGCTACACCTTC. The chain has TRBV4-2 and TRBJ1-2; no definite D call. The CDR3 covers 13 residues. The germline V gene has CDR1 LGHNA and CDR2 YNFKEQ.

In this sample, this clonotype turned up many times. This chain links TRBV12-3 or TRBV12-4 with TRBJ1-5; a possible D gene is TRBD1 (5 bases). Trimming took 3 bases from V and 7 from J, leaving 10 bases between them. This CDR3 is built from 13 residues. The DNA of the CDR3 is TGTGCCAGCAGTTTCAGGGTGAACCAGCCCCAGCATTTT. Protein: CASSFRVNQPQHF.

This clonotype has at least ten counts. The J gene is TRBJ2-7, the V gene TRBV28; no definite D call. Trimming took off 8 bases at V and 1 base at J, with 6 bases between the two ends. CDR1 and CDR2 from the germline V gene are MDHEN and SYDVKM. The CDR3 is made up of 11 amino acids. The CDR3 nucleotides read TGTGCCAGCGGCCAGTCCTACGAGCAGTACTTC. Encoded protein: CASGQSYEQYF. Supplemented by reference TRBV28 and TRBJ2-7, the full variable domain reads DVKVTQSSRYLVKRTGEKVFLECVQDMDHENMFWYRQDPGLGLRLIYFSYDVKMKEKGDIPEGYSVSREKKERFSLILESASTNQTSMYLCASGQSYEQYFGPGTRLTVT.

The J gene is TRBJ2-7, the V gene TRBV20-1; 9 bases line up with TRBD2. The CDR3 has 16 amino acids. The J segment lost 5 bases and the V segment lost 0 bases, leaving 11 bases of the junction unmatched. Germline V gives CDR1 DFQATT, CDR2 SNEGSKA (reference sequence). CDR3 protein: CSARDDRPGLADEQYF. As DNA, the CDR3 is TGCAGTGCTAGAGATGATCGCCCGGGACTAGCTGACGAGCAGTACTTC.

In this sample, this clonotype turned up many times. The chain recombines TRBV6-1 with TRBJ1-1, with D unresolved. V dropped 5 bases and J dropped 1 base, with 5 bases sitting between them. Germline-derived CDR1 and CDR2 are MNHNS and SASEGT. The CDR3 sequence is 12 residues long. CDR3 in DNA: TGTGCCAGCAGTCGGACGAACACTGAAGCTTTCTTT. Translation gives CASSRTNTEAFF.

Many counts were recorded for this clonotype. This chain connects TRBV6-1 to TRBJ2-2; 7 nucleotides agree with TRBD1. Trimming removed 5 bases from V and 4 bases from J; junction bases left unmatched: 4. Germline V gene sequence: CDR1 MNHNS, CDR2 SASEGT. CDR3 length: 14 amino acids. The chain's CDR3 is CASSPRTGTGELFF. As DNA, the CDR3 is TGTGCCAGCAGTCCTCGGACAGGCACCGGGGAGCTGTTTTTT.